The sample holds a few counts of the clone carrying this T cell receptor (beta chain). The data belong to a study of T-cell reconstitution after alpha-beta-depleted transplantation in children. Trimming removed 3 bases from V and 0 bases from J, with 9 bases in between. This CDR3 region has 14 residues. For TCRbeta, the library was prepared with unique molecular identifiers. Via MiXCR, TCRdb re-called the PCR reads, giving one row per CDR3 protein. The table has 500,000 to 600,000 distinct CDR3 sequences, approximately 20% seen once. The TCR comes from a human donor who donated a stem cell graft to a child with acute lymphoblastic leukemia. The source material was PBMCs from the stem cell graft donor, sampled from the stem cell graft. The chain employs TRBV12-3 or TRBV12-4 and TRBJ2-7, with no clear D. The DNA for the CDR3 is TGTGCCAGCAGTTTCGAGAGTAACTCCTACGAGCAGTACTTC. Its translation is CASSFESNSYEQYF.